This T cell receptor beta chain comes out of a study of CD8 T cells in Susac syndrome. The CDR3 totals 11 residues. Germline CDR1 is SQVTM and CDR2 is ANQGSEA. The V and J ends lost 1 base and 3 bases respectively, with 3 bases between them. Roughly 0.45 to 1 ug RNA was reverse transcribed with random hexamers. An immunoSEQ multiplex PCR generated amplified TCR beta CDR3 products spanning 54 Vbeta and 13 Jbeta. TCRdb re-analysed the immunoSEQ multiplex PCR reads in MiXCR, keeping a single row per CDR3 protein. This sample yields 200,000 or so distinct CDR3 sequences, of which roughly 95% are seen a single time; 0.093% belongs to the top ten. TEMRA cells were enriched by FACS, while CD8+ and CD4+ T cells were obtained through a negative isolation that was performed magnetically.

The V gene is TRBV29-1, the J gene TRBJ2-5; D remains unclear. The sample comprised CD4+ T cells from PBMCs. The sequence came from a human donor with multiple sclerosis. In DNA form, the CDR3 reads TGCAGCGTTGAAGTTGAAGAGACCCAGTACTTC. The encoded protein is CSVEVEETQYF.